Shown below are 23 T cell receptor beta chains from a single sample sequenced in a study of T cell responses to AZD1222 COVID-19 vaccine. Clones were read by immunoSEQ multiplex PCR, and TCRdb kept only the in-frame ones, dropping some. The repertoire has 130,000 to 150,000 clones, approximately 88% of them found once; the top ten carry around 5%. The sequencing here drew on peripheral blood, taken 28 days after the second dose of the MenACWY control vaccine. Receptors were obtained from an adult who received the MenACWY meningococcal vaccine as a control.

The chain couples TRBV5-1 to TRBJ2-5; 9 positions agree with TRBD2. The junction had 3 bases not matched to a gene; V was cut back by 1 base and J by 2 bases. The germline V gene has CDR1 SGHRS and CDR2 YFSETQ. The CDR3 is 15 amino acids. CDR3 in DNA: TGCGCCAGCAGCTTGAGTCTAGCGGGGCAAGAGACCCAGTACTTC. Its protein is CASSLSLAGQETQYF.

The chain is built from TRBV7-9 and TRBJ1-2; D is possibly TRBD1 (5 bases). The CDR3 runs 14 residues. CDR1 and CDR2 (germline): SEHNR, FQNEAQ (reference sequence). With 1 base removed from V and 4 bases from J, the gap between germline ends came to 10 bases. This CDR3 reads CASSLGQGGYGYTF. CDR3 DNA sequence: TGTGCCAGCAGCTTAGGTCAGGGAGGCTATGGCTACACCTTC.

The rearrangement joins TRBV5-1 to TRBJ2-1; D gene uncertain. There are 14 residues in the CDR3. Trimming pared 0 bases from V and 8 bases from J, leaving 12 bases between. Germline CDR1 reads SGHRS; CDR2 reads YFSETQ. CDR3 residues: CASSLARNVHEQFF. The CDR3 DNA sequence: TGCGCCAGCAGCTTGGCGCGGAATGTCCATGAGCAGTTCTTC.

This rearrangement joins TRBV5-1 to TRBJ1-2; the match to TRBD1 covers 10 bases. Germline V gene sequence: CDR1 SGHRS, CDR2 YFSETQ. Trimming removed 0 bases from V and 7 bases from J; junction bases left unmatched: 9. The CDR3 totals 16 residues. The CDR3 nucleotides read TGCGCCAGCAGCTTGGCCCTGACAGGGGGCGCAGGTGGCTACACCTTC. This codes for CASSLALTGGAGGYTF.

J is TRBJ2-4 and V is TRBV20-1; D ambiguous. Deletions cut 3 bases from V and 0 bases from J, with 6 bases between. Germline V CDR1 and CDR2: DFQATT, SNEGSKA (reference sequence). This CDR3 region has 13 residues. The CDR3 region is CSASVGAKNIQYF. In DNA form, the CDR3 reads TGCAGTGCTAGTGTGGGAGCCAAAAACATTCAGTACTTC.

The chain is built from TRBV19 and TRBJ2-1, with no clear D. The CDR3 sequence is 13 residues long. The V end was cut by 1 base, the J end by 7 bases, with 8 bases between. Germline loops: CDR1 LNHDA, CDR2 SQIVND (reference sequence). CDR3 sequence reads: CASSIGRINEQFF. The CDR3 DNA reads TGTGCCAGTAGTATAGGGCGGATAAATGAGCAGTTCTTC. Looking up the rest from reference TRBV19 and TRBJ2-1 gives the full variable domain: DGGITQSPKYLFRKEGQNVTLSCEQNLNHDAMYWYRQDPGQGLRLIYYSQIVNDFQKGDIAEGYSVSREKKESFPLTVTSAQKNPTAFYLCASSIGRINEQFFGPGTRLTVL.

This rearrangement joins TRBV2 to TRBJ2-7; perhaps TRBD2 as D (6 bases). The germline V gene encodes CDR1 SNHLY and CDR2 FYNNEI. The CDR3 extends over 15 amino acids. V was shortened by 4 bases and J by 0 bases, with 13 bases between the two germline ends. This CDR3 reads CASSVNAGTSYEQYF. CDR3 bases: TGTGCCAGCAGTGTTAACGCGGGGACCTCCTACGAGCAGTACTTC.

J is TRBJ1-4 and V is TRBV19; 8 nucleotides align to TRBD1. Trimming took 6 bases from V and 6 from J; bases not matched to a gene: 9. The CDR3 loop spans 15 amino acids. The germline CDR1 and CDR2 sequences are LNHDA and SQIVND (reference sequence). In nucleotides, the CDR3 is TGTGCCAGTAGGGATCGACAGGGGAGGGATGAAAAACTGTTTTTT. Protein product: CASRDRQGRDEKLFF. The variable domain in full, completed from reference TRBV19 and TRBJ1-4, reads DGGITQSPKYLFRKEGQNVTLSCEQNLNHDAMYWYRQDPGQGLRLIYYSQIVNDFQKGDIAEGYSVSREKKESFPLTVTSAQKNPTAFYLCASRDRQGRDEKLFFGSGTQLSVL.

The chain has TRBV5-1 and TRBJ1-3; TRBD1 is a possible D gene (6 bases). Germline values: CDR1 SGHRS, CDR2 YFSETQ. The CDR3 has 16 amino acids. Deletions cut 4 bases from V and 0 bases from J, with 14 bases between. The CDR3 reads CASSPIQGRSGNTIYF. In DNA, the CDR3 is TGCGCCAGCAGCCCTATACAGGGCCGCTCTGGAAACACCATATATTTT.

V gene TRBV5-1 combines with J gene TRBJ2-2, with D possibly matching TRBD1 (5 bases). CDR1 and CDR2 (germline): SGHRS, YFSETQ. V was shortened by 4 bases and J by 0 bases, with 7 bases between the two germline ends. The CDR3 contains 14 residues. CDR3 DNA sequence: TGCGCCAGCAGCATACAGGCGAACACCGGGGAGCTGTTTTTT. Translated: CASSIQANTGELFF.

The genes are TRBV13 and TRBJ1-2; D might be TRBD1 (5 bases). The CDR3 is made up of 13 amino acids. V gave up 5 bases and J gave up 3 bases, with 10 bases separating them. Germline-derived CDR1 and CDR2 are PRHDT and FYEKMQ (reference sequence). DNA for the CDR3: TGTGCCAGCAGCCTTACAGGTTACTATGGCTACACCTTC. Translation: CASSLTGYYGYTF.

This rearrangement joins TRBV9 to TRBJ1-4; no definite D call. Germline CDR1 reads SGDLS; CDR2 reads YYNGEE. This CDR3 has 15 residues. V was trimmed by 4 bases and J by 8 bases, leaving 18 bases between them. The CDR3 is CASSIRPGDGEKLFF. The CDR3 coding sequence is TGTGCCAGCAGCATTCGTCCCGGGGATGGCGAAAAACTGTTTTTT.

V is TRBV9 and J is TRBJ1-2, with D hard to call. Trimming removed 3 bases at V and 4 bases at J, with 19 bases between. Per the germline V gene, CDR1 is SGDLS and CDR2 is YYNGEE. CDR3 size: 16 residues. This chain's CDR3 is CASSAPSKRGSYGYTF. Here the CDR3 DNA reads TGTGCCAGCAGCGCCCCATCCAAGAGAGGGAGCTATGGCTACACCTTC. Supplemented by reference TRBV9 and TRBJ1-2, the full variable domain reads DSGVTQTPKHLITATGQRVTLRCSPRSGDLSVYWYQQSLDQGLQFLIQYYNGEERAKGNILERFSAQQFPDLHSELNLSSLELGDSALYFCASSAPSKRGSYGYTFGSGTRLTVV.

The rearrangement joins TRBV6-5 to TRBJ1-2; D not resolved. Germline V gene data show CDR1 as MNHEY and CDR2 as SVGAGI. Trimming left V 4 bases short and J 3 bases short, with 9 bases between. The CDR3 consists of 13 residues. The CDR3 region is CASSFDGYYGYTF. CDR3 sequence (DNA): TGTGCCAGCAGTTTTGACGGATACTATGGCTACACCTTC.

The chain couples TRBV19 to TRBJ1-5; unclear D gene. Germline V gene lookup returns CDR1 LNHDA and CDR2 SQIVND (reference sequence). The CDR3 covers 15 residues. Trimming stripped 3 bases from V and 0 bases from J, with 9 bases between. CDR3 sequence reads: CASSMRSSSNQPQHF. The DNA of the CDR3 is TGTGCCAGTAGTATGAGAAGTTCTAGCAATCAGCCCCAGCATTTT. Based on the CDR3 plus reference TRBV19 and TRBJ1-5, the full variable domain is DGGITQSPKYLFRKEGQNVTLSCEQNLNHDAMYWYRQDPGQGLRLIYYSQIVNDFQKGDIAEGYSVSREKKESFPLTVTSAQKNPTAFYLCASSMRSSSNQPQHFGDGTRLSIL.

As for this clone: Other DNA sequences in the sample encode the same CDR3. The chain links TRBV9 to TRBJ1-4, with D possibly TRBD1 on 5 matching bases. The germline V gene has CDR1 SGDLS and CDR2 YYNGEE. Trimming removed 4 bases at V and 0 bases at J, with 7 bases between. The CDR3 is 14 residues long. The CDR3 protein is CASSRGATNEKLFF. The CDR3 bases are TGTGCCAGCAGCAGGGGCGCAACTAATGAAAAACTGTTTTTT.

The chain has TRBV28 and TRBJ2-1; TRBD2 matches at 10 bases. CDR1 MDHEN and CDR2 SYDVKM come from the germline V gene. Trimming cost V 2 bases and J 15 bases; bases outside gene matches: 4. This CDR3 has 12 amino acids. CDR3 nucleotides: TGTGCCAGCAGTTTACGGACTAGCGGAGCGTTCTTC. Encoded protein: CASSLRTSGAFF.

The V gene is TRBV6-5, the J gene TRBJ1-2, with 9 nucleotides matching TRBD1. V dropped 5 bases and J dropped 4; count of bases not matched to a gene: 8. CDR1 is MNHEY, CDR2 SVGAGI, per germline. The CDR3 contains 15 residues. The CDR3 nucleotides read TGTGCCAGCAGTACCACTCCGGGACAGGGCTATGGCTACACCTTC. This gives the protein CASSTTPGQGYGYTF.

This clone was seen a single time. V is TRBV7-3 and J is TRBJ1-1; 8 bases agree with TRBD1. V shed 4 bases and J 1 base; nucleotides not matched to a gene: 2. The V gene's germline CDR1 is SGHTA and CDR2 FQGTGA. This CDR3 is built from 14 residues. The CDR3 DNA is TGTGCCAGCAGCTCGGGGACAGGGAACACTGAAGCTTTCTTT. Amino acid sequence: CASSSGTGNTEAFF.

The CDR3 DNA reads TGTGCCAGCAGCCGTCAAGGGGATGGCTACACCTTC. Its protein product is CASSRQGDGYTF. The J gene is TRBJ1-2, the V gene TRBV6-5; perhaps TRBD1 as D (5 bases). The CDR3 covers 12 residues. Trimming took 6 bases from V and 6 from J, leaving 11 bases between them. Germline V lookup: CDR1 MNHEY, CDR2 SVGAGI.

V and J are TRBV7-8 and TRBJ1-2; D is perhaps TRBD1 (5 bases). Trimming shortened V by 8 bases and J by 7 bases, and 17 bases separated the two germline ends. CDR3 length: 13 amino acids. Germline CDR1 is SGHVS and CDR2 is FQNEAQ. CDR3: CASRGSRVGGYTF. The CDR3 nucleotides are TGTGCCAGCCGGGGGTCCAGGGTCGGTGGCTACACCTTC.

The J gene is TRBJ2-7, the V gene TRBV11-3; maybe TRBD1 (6 bases). Germline assignment: CDR1 SGHNT and CDR2 YENEEA. Trimming removed 3 bases at V and 2 bases at J, with 14 bases between. The CDR3 is 15 amino acids. The CDR3 loop is CASSLRDRYPYEQYF. CDR3 nucleotide sequence: TGTGCCAGCAGCTTGAGAGACAGGTACCCCTACGAGCAGTACTTC.

V usage is TRBV12-3 or TRBV12-4 and J usage is TRBJ2-2; D call uncertain. The CDR3 length is 13 residues. Trimming left V 6 bases short and J 10 bases short, with 15 bases between. The CDR3 region is CASRFHSSEELFF. The DNA for the CDR3 is TGTGCCAGCAGGTTCCACTCGTCGGAGGAGCTGTTTTTT.